The entry that follows covers one T cell receptor beta chain sequence. Its matching antigen is unknown. The sample belongs to a study of shared clonotypes between healthy human individuals. Study at large: Three CD4 naive, three CD4 memory, two CD8 naive and one CD8 memory plate were used per donor. Broader study findings: The authors expected sequencing depth to affect clonotype sharing among donors.

Method: immunoSEQ multiplex PCR; TCRdb's copy keeps in-frame clones and lacks some. The sample holds 2 million to 2.5 million clones, less than 95% seen once. CD4+ cells underwent separation, giving CD45RA+ naive and CD45RA-negative memory subsets. V lost 5 bases and J 3 bases, leaving 10 bases between the germline ends. Germline CDR1 reads SGHTA; CDR2 reads FQGNSA. The CDR3 covers 13 residues. The chain combines TRBV7-2 with TRBJ2-5; D is perhaps TRBD2 (6 bases). This sequence originates from a young man in good health. Some clones in this sample may be carry-over from other donors' samples. What was sequenced was naive CD4+ T cells from PBMCs. Specified subset: CD45RA+ positively selected. This CDR3 is CASSARLEETQYF. CDR3 in DNA: TGTGCCAGCAGCGCCCGACTAGAAGAGACCCAGTACTTC. Full variable domain (outside the CDR3, taken from reference TRBV7-2 and TRBJ2-5): GAGVSQSPSNKVTEKGKDVELRCDPISGHTALYWYRQSLGQGLEFLIYFQGNSAPDKSGLPSDRFSAERTGGSVSTLTIQRTQQEDSAVYLCASSARLEETQYFGPGTRLLVL.